This T cell receptor (beta chain) was identified in a study of T cell repertoires in cytomegalovirus infection. General observations from the study: Identification of carriers of CMV plus the relevant HLA was performed using cumulative public TCR beta family frequency.

This clonotype was counted many times. Its antigen is not identified. Each CDR3 protein gets one entry after TCRdb re-called the reads with MiXCR. The data show tens of thousands of distinct CDR3 sequences, with over 3.5% seen just once and around 22% held by the top ten. The CDR3 is 11 residues long. Germline CDR1 MDHEN, CDR2 SYDVKM. The chain has TRBV28 and TRBJ2-1; D is uncertain. The receptor's source is a human donor in good health (CMV status not recorded). Some clones in this sample may be carry-over from other donors' samples. Sequencing input: PBMCs. The CDR3 nucleotides are TGTTCCTCCGGACGGTACAATGAGCAGTTCTTC. This encodes CSSGRYNEQFF.